Sequencing of this TCR beta chain was carried out in a study of CD4 T cell repertoires in COVID-19. As for the study in general: Relabeled CFSE-low cells, IL-2-expanded for ten to eleven days, met spikes from other coronaviruses. Findings and caveats of the study: SARS-CoV and/or HKU1 spike cultures shared between roughly 6 and 27% of SARS-CoV-2 clonotypes.

Worth noting for this clone: Antigen specificity is unknown.

Trimming took 10 bases from V and 0 from J; bases not matched to a gene: 3. The CDR3 extends over 14 amino acids. The germline V gene encodes CDR1 LNHDA and CDR2 SQIVND (reference sequence). Only in-frame clones appear in the TCRdb table, and some are missing; sequencing was by immunoSEQ multiplex PCR. Of 600 to 650 clones in the sample, under 20% were seen once. CFSE-labeled cells were stimulated with autologous monocytes plus recombinant SARS-CoV-2 spike or nucleoprotein. Input was around 500,000 cells per stimulated subset. The rearrangement links TRBV19 to TRBJ1-4, with 9 bases that match TRBD1. This receptor was obtained from a human donor who had COVID-19. Specimen: circulating follicular helper CD4+ T cells, cultured in vitro, collected after recovery from COVID-19. CDR3: CATRQGATNEKLFF. The CDR3, as DNA: TGTGCCACCCGACAGGGGGCAACTAATGAAAAACTGTTTTTT.